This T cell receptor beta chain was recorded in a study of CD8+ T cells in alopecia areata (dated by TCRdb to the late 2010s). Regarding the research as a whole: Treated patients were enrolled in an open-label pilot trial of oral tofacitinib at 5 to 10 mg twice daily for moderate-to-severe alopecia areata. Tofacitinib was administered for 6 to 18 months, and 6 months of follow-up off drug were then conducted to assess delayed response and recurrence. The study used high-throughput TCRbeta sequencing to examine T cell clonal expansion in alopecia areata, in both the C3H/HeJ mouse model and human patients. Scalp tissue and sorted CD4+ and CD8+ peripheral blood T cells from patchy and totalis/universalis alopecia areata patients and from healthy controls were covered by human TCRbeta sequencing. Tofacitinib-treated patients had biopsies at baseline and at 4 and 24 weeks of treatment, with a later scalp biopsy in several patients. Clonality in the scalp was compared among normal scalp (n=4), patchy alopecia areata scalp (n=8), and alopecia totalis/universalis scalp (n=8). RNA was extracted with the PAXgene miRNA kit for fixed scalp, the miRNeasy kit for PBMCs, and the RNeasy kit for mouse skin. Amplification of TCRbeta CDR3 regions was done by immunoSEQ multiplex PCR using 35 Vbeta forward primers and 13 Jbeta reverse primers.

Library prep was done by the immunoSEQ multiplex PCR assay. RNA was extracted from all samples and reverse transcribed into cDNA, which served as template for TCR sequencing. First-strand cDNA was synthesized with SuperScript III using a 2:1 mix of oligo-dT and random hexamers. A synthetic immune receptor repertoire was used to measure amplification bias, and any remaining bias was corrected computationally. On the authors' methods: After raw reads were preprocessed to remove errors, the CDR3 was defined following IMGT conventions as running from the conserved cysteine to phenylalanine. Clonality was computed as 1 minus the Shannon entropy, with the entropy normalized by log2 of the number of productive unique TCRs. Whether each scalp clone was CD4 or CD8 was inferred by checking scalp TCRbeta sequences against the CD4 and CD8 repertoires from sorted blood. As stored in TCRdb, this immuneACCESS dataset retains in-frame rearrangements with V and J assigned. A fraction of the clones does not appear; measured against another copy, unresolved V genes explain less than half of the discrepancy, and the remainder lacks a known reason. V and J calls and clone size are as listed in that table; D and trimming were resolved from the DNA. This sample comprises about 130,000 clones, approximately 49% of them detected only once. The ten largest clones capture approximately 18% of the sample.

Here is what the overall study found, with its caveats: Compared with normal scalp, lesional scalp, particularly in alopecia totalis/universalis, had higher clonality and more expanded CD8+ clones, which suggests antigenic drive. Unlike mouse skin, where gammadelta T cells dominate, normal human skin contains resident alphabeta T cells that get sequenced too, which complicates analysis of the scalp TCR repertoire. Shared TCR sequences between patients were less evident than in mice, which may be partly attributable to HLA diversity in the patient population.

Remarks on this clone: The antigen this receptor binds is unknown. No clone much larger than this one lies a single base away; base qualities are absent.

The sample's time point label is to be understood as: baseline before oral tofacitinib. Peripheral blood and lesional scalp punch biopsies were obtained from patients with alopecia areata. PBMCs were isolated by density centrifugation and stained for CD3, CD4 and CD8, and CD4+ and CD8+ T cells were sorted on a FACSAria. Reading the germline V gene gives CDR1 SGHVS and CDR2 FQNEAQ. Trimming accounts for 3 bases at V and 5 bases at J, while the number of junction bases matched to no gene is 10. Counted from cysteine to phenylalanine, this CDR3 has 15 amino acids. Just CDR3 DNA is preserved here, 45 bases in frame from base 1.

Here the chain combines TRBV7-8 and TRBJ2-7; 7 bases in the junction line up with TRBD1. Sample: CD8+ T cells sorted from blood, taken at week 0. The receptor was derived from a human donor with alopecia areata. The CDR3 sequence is CASSLETGFYDEQYF. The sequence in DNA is TGTGCCAGCAGCTTGGAGACAGGGTTCTACGACGAGCAGTACTTC. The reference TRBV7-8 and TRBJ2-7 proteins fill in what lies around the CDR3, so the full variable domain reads GAGVSQSPRYKVAKRGQDVALRCDPISGHVSLFWYQQALGQGPEFLTYFQNEAQLDKSGLPSDRFFAERPEGSVSTLKIQRTQQEDSAVYLCASSLETGFYDEQYFGPGTRLTVT.